This T cell receptor beta chain was found in a study of regulatory T cells in long-lasting Graves disease. Many counts were recorded for this clonotype. Construction of TCR beta libraries relied on iRepertoire HTBI primers and on Arm-PCR targeting CDR3 regions. MiXCR, applied by TCRdb to the multiplex PCR reads, yields one record per CDR3 protein. The sample has 300,000 to 400,000 distinct CDR3 sequences, around 20% seen once. V lost 2 bases to trimming and J lost 2 bases, with 11 bases between them. Germline V lookup: CDR1 SGHRS, CDR2 YFSETQ. The CDR3 has 14 residues. The time point here: persistent/refractory GD, antithyroid drugs over 5 years with positive TRAb. PBMC RNA served as the TCR library source.

The receptor's source is a female donor with Graves disease. This chain connects TRBV5-1 to TRBJ2-7; D tentatively reads TRBD1 or TRBD2 (5 bases each). Sequencing used peripheral blood mononuclear cells (PBMCs), obtained when the disease was refractory, from a patient treated with antithyroid drugs. CDR3 sequence reads: CASSFRDEAYEQYF. The CDR3 nucleotides are TGCGCCAGCAGCTTCCGGGACGAAGCCTACGAGCAGTACTTC.